These 11 T cell receptor beta chains originate from one sample sequenced in a study of regulatory and conventional T cells in RAG deficiency. The sorted conventional CD4+ T cells were CD25-low and CD127-high, with genomic DNA sequenced. Profiling relied on immunoSEQ multiplex PCR, and the TCRdb table lists in-frame clones only, not all of them. The data contain 25,000 to 30,000 clones, nearly 95% of them singletons. The data were also submitted as part of a second study, on regulatory T cells. That publication notes: Amplification used 52 TRBV primers and 13 TRBJ primers.

The sequencing input was CD25- CD4+ T cells sorted from blood. These receptors were obtained from a human donor in good health.

The chain links TRBV5-6 to TRBJ2-3; tentatively, D is TRBD1 (5 bases). The germline V gene has CDR1 SGHDT and CDR2 YYEEEE. V was clipped by 4 bases and J by 1 base, with 7 bases between them. The CDR3 sequence is 13 residues long. As DNA, the CDR3 is TGTGCCAGCAGCACGACAGGCACAGATACGCAGTATTTT. It encodes CASSTTGTDTQYF.

The chain employs TRBV19 and TRBJ2-7, with a tentative D call TRBD1 (6 bases). This CDR3 has 14 amino acids. Trimming removed 3 bases from V and 5 bases from J, with 14 bases in between. Germline values: CDR1 LNHDA, CDR2 SQIVND (reference sequence). CDR3 sequence: CASSIGRGSDEQYF. CDR3 DNA: TGTGCCAGTAGTATCGGCAGGGGTAGCGACGAGCAGTACTTC.

The chain joins TRBV10-3 to TRBJ2-5, with 8 bases identical to TRBD2. Germline trimming cut 3 bases from V and 4 bases from J; bases unmatched to any gene: 10. CDR3 size: 16 residues. CDR1 is ENHRY, CDR2 SYGVKD, per germline. The CDR3 loop is CAISEISGALGETQYF. The CDR3 DNA reads TGTGCCATCAGTGAAATTAGCGGGGCCCTGGGAGAGACCCAGTACTTC.

This chain uses TRBV5-1 with TRBJ1-1; D is unclear. Germline V gene lookup returns CDR1 SGHRS and CDR2 YFSETQ. The CDR3 consists of 13 residues. V was trimmed by 5 bases and J by 1 base, leaving 9 bases between them. The CDR3 loop is CASSSVKNTEAFF. The CDR3, as DNA: TGCGCCAGCAGTTCGGTAAAGAACACTGAAGCTTTCTTT.

This chain uses TRBV6-1 with TRBJ2-5, with D possibly matching TRBD2 (7 bases). CDR1 is MNHNS and CDR2 is SASEGT in the germline V gene. CDR3 length: 15 residues. Deletions cut 4 bases from V and 5 bases from J, with 17 bases between. The CDR3 sequence is CASSGFEGGRETQYF. The CDR3 coding sequence is TGTGCCAGCAGTGGGTTTGAGGGGGGGCGGGAGACCCAGTACTTC.

The rearrangement joins TRBV29-1 to TRBJ2-7, with 11 bases matching TRBD1. J lost 3 bases, V lost 6 bases, and 7 bases had no gene match. The CDR3 has 14 amino acids. CDR1 is SQVTM, CDR2 ANQGSEA, per germline. The DNA for the CDR3 is TGCAGCGTCTCCGAGGGACAGGGGGTCTACGAGCAGTACTTC. Translation gives CSVSEGQGVYEQYF.

The V gene is TRBV21-1, the J gene TRBJ1-4; the table calls TRBD1, which could not be checked here. TRBV21-1 is shown as a pseudogene. CDR3 length: 15 amino acids. The CDR3 sequence is CASSTHRSTNEKLFF. DNA of the CDR3: TGTGCCAGCAGCACCCACAGGTCAACTAATGAAAAACTGTTTTTT.

The chain employs TRBV5-1 and TRBJ2-3, with a weak D call TRBD1 (5 bases). The CDR3 sequence is 15 residues long. V was shortened by 5 bases and J by 2 bases, with 15 bases between the two germline ends. Germline V CDR1 and CDR2: SGHRS, YFSETQ. This chain's CDR3 is CASSRDRPPTDTQYF. CDR3 nucleotide sequence: TGCGCCAGCAGTCGAGACAGACCCCCCACAGATACGCAGTATTTT.

The V and J genes are TRBV5-8 and TRBJ2-3, with TRBD1 identical over 7 bases. CDR1 is SGHTS and CDR2 is YDEGEE in the germline V gene. J lost 5 bases, V lost 4 bases, and 7 bases had no gene match. CDR3 length: 14 amino acids. The CDR3 DNA follows: TGTGCCAGCAGCAGGCGACAGGGACGAGATACGCAGTATTTT. This gives the protein CASSRRQGRDTQYF.

The V call is TRBV7-3, the J call TRBJ2-7; no reliable D call. The CDR3 is made up of 14 amino acids. From germline, CDR1 is SGHTA and CDR2 FQGTGA. Trimming took 1 base from V and 0 from J, leaving 7 bases between them. CDR3 coding DNA: TGTGCCAGCAGCTTAAGTTACAGCTCCTACGAGCAGTACTTC. Protein sequence: CASSLSYSSYEQYF.

The J gene is TRBJ2-1, the V gene TRBV6-1, with 7 bases fitting TRBD2. This CDR3 is 14 amino acids long. Germline CDR1 MNHNS, CDR2 SASEGT. J gave up 8 bases and V 6 bases, and 10 bases lay outside the gene matches. CDR3 residues: CASRTLGRGHEQFF. The DNA of the CDR3 is TGTGCCAGCAGGACCCTTGGGAGGGGCCATGAGCAGTTCTTC.